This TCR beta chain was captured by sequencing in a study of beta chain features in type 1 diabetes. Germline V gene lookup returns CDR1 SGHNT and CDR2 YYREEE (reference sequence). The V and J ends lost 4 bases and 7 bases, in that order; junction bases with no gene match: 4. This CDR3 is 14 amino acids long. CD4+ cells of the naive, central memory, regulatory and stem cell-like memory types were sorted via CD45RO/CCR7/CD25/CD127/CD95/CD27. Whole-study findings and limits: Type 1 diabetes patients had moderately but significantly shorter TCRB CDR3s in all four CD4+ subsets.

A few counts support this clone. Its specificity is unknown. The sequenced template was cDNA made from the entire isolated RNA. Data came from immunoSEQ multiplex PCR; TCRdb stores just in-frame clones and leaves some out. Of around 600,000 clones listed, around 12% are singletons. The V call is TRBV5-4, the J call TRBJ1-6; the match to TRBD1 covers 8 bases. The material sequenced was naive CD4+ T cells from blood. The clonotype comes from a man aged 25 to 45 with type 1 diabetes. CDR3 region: CASSQDRGNSPLHF. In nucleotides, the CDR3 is TGTGCCAGCAGCCAAGACAGGGGAAATTCACCCCTCCACTTT.